Below, 27 T cell receptor beta chains from the same sample are listed, as sequenced in a study of regulatory T cells in long-lasting Graves disease. Construction of the TCR beta libraries employed iRepertoire HTBI primers in conjunction with Arm-PCR of CDR3 regions. TCRdb redid the calling of the multiplex PCR reads with MiXCR, one entry per CDR3 protein. The sample has approximately 380,000 distinct CDR3 sequences, less than 25% seen once. As for time point: persistent/refractory GD, antithyroid drugs over 5 years with positive TRAb. The TCR library used RNA extracted from PBMCs. The sequencing used peripheral blood mononuclear cells (PBMCs), collected when the disease was refractory, from a patient treated with antithyroid drugs. These receptors were taken from a female donor with Graves disease.

This clonotype has a count of ten or more. The chain combines TRBV28 with TRBJ2-7; D is unresolved. CDR3 length equals 10 residues. Per the germline V gene, CDR1 is MDHEN and CDR2 is SYDVKM. V lost 6 bases and J lost 7, with 7 bases in between. The CDR3 DNA follows: TGTGCCAGCAGCCGGGTTGAGCAGTACTTC. Translating it yields CASSRVEQYF.

In this sample, this clonotype turned up many times. The genes are TRBV12-3 or TRBV12-4 and TRBJ2-7, with a possible D match to TRBD1 (5 bases). CDR3 length: 14 residues. Trimming stripped 5 bases from V and 7 bases from J, with 18 bases between. The CDR3 DNA is TGTGCCAGCAGTCCGTACTCAGTAAAGGGGGAGCAGTACTTC. This codes for CASSPYSVKGEQYF.

There are many counts of this clonotype. This chain joins TRBV28 and TRBJ1-1; weak D call: TRBD1 (5 bases). This CDR3 is built from 14 residues. Germline CDR1 is MDHEN and CDR2 is SYDVKM. V shed 1 base and J shed 2 bases, with 8 bases lying between them. The CDR3 is CASSLLGDNTEAFF. As DNA, the CDR3 is TGTGCCAGCAGTTTATTAGGGGACAACACTGAAGCTTTCTTT.

The CDR3 nucleotides are TGTGCCAGCAAGACAGCGGGTCTGGCTGCTGGGGCCAACGTCCTGACTTTC. Its translation is CASKTAGLAAGANVLTF. This chain uses TRBV6-1 with TRBJ2-6; tentatively, D is TRBD2 (6 bases). The CDR3 is 17 residues long. CDR1 is MNHNS, CDR2 SASEGT, per germline. Trimming took off 7 bases at V and 2 bases at J, with 18 bases between the two ends.

The chain recombines TRBV7-3 with TRBJ2-7; no clear D gene. V gave up 1 base and J gave up 5 bases, with 9 bases separating them. This CDR3 is built from 13 residues. CDR1 and CDR2 (germline): SGHTA, FQGTGA. The CDR3 reads CASSLSLANEQYF. CDR3 sequence (DNA): TGTGCCAGCAGCTTAAGTTTAGCAAACGAGCAGTACTTC.

This clonotype occurred a few times. The rearrangement uses TRBV5-1 and TRBJ2-7; 10 positions match TRBD1. After removal of 0 bases from V and 6 bases from J, the junction contained 9 bases not matched to a gene. Germline values: CDR1 SGHRS, CDR2 YFSETQ. This CDR3 spans 16 amino acids. The CDR3 region has the DNA TGCGCCAGCAGCTTGGTTGGGACAGGGGCCTTCGCCGAGCAGTACTTC. As protein: CASSLVGTGAFAEQYF.

This clonotype has ten or more counts. The chain has TRBV6-2 or TRBV6-3 and TRBJ2-7; TRBD2 is a possible D gene (6 bases). V was pared by 3 bases and J by 3 bases, with 9 bases between. Germline V CDR1 and CDR2: MNHEY, SVGEGT. This CDR3 is 13 amino acids long. CDR3: CASSYWRGYEQYF. In nucleotides, the CDR3 is TGTGCCAGCAGTTATTGGCGGGGCTACGAGCAGTACTTC.

This clonotype was seen ten or more times. The genes are TRBV12-3 or TRBV12-4 and TRBJ2-7, with 9 positions matching TRBD1. This CDR3 spans 13 amino acids. V lost 8 bases and J lost 4; bases outside the gene matches: 6. In DNA, the CDR3 is TGTGCCAGCTTGGGGACAGGGTCGTACGAGCAGTACTTC. This gives the protein CASLGTGSYEQYF.

This clonotype was observed many times. The chain couples TRBV12-3 or TRBV12-4 to TRBJ1-1; 7 nucleotides align to TRBD1. With 6 bases clipped from V and 7 bases from J, the junction kept 8 bases outside the gene matches. CDR3 length equals 13 residues. The CDR3 bases are TGTGCCAGCAGCCGAACAGGGGTTAGTGAAGCTTTCTTT. This encodes CASSRTGVSEAFF.

This chain links TRBV3-1 with TRBJ2-5; 12 bases align to TRBD2. J was trimmed by 2 bases and V by 3 bases; bases with no gene match: 4. Germline CDR1 and CDR2: LGHDT and YNNKEL (reference sequence). The CDR3 length is 16 residues. CDR3 sequence reads: CASSQHGTSGQETQYF. The CDR3 DNA follows: TGTGCCAGCAGCCAGCACGGGACTAGCGGGCAAGAGACCCAGTACTTC.

This clonotype has a handful of counts. The chain employs TRBV6-2 or TRBV6-3 and TRBJ2-7; no clear D. This CDR3 region has 12 residues. V lost 2 bases and J 6 bases, leaving 8 bases between the germline ends. CDR1 is MNHEY and CDR2 is SVGEGT in the germline V gene. CDR3 loop: CASSYESPEQYF. The CDR3 DNA reads TGTGCCAGCAGTTACGAATCCCCCGAGCAGTACTTC.

This clonotype came up a few times. This chain joins TRBV11-2 and TRBJ1-6; 10 bases are shared with TRBD1. V dropped 4 bases and J dropped 10; count of bases not matched to a gene: 7. Germline lookup yields CDR1 SGHAT and CDR2 FQNNGV. CDR3 size: 15 residues. CDR3 in amino acids: CASSSTGQGNSPLHF. Written as DNA, the CDR3 is TGTGCCAGCAGCTCCACGGGACAGGGGAACTCACCCCTCCACTTT.

The rearrangement links TRBV20-1 to TRBJ2-7; TRBD2 aligns across 9 bases. The CDR3 is made up of 14 amino acids. Trimming at V came to 4 bases and at J to 6 bases, leaving 10 bases not matched to a gene. Per germline, CDR1 DFQATT and CDR2 SNEGSKA (reference sequence). The CDR3 spells CSATRLAERGEQYF. The CDR3 region has the DNA TGCAGTGCTACGCGACTAGCGGAGAGGGGCGAGCAGTACTTC.

The table lists this clonotype with many counts. The chain combines TRBV28 with TRBJ1-2; 8 bases are a match to TRBD1. Germline lookup yields CDR1 MDHEN and CDR2 SYDVKM. J was trimmed by 6 bases and V by 5 bases; bases with no gene match: 11. CDR3 length: 15 amino acids. The CDR3 nucleotides read TGTGCCAGCAGTCTGCCCCTTGGACAGGGCGATGGCTACACCTTC. Translated: CASSLPLGQGDGYTF.

The chain employs TRBV28 and TRBJ1-2; TRBD1 is a possible D gene (5 bases). The CDR3 covers 11 residues. Germline V gene data show CDR1 as MDHEN and CDR2 as SYDVKM. Trimming took 5 bases from V and 12 from J, leaving 13 bases between them. The CDR3: CASSPGTRHTF. The CDR3 coding sequence is TGTGCCAGCAGTCCCGGGACGCGCCACACCTTC.

Comment on this clonotype: A read error may explain this, as a much larger clone is one base away. V and J are TRBV20-1 and TRBJ1-4; D is ambiguous. Germline V gene lookup returns CDR1 DFQATT and CDR2 SNEGSKA (reference sequence). The CDR3 extends over 14 amino acids. CDR3 amino acids: CSATDGSTNEKPFF. The CDR3 bases are TGCAGTGCCACGGACGGTTCAACTAATGAAAAACCGTTTTTT.

This clonotype showed up just once. The chain couples TRBV28 to TRBJ2-7; a weak D match, TRBD1 (6 bases). From germline, CDR1 is MDHEN and CDR2 SYDVKM. The CDR3 contains 13 residues. Trimming took off 6 bases at V and 5 bases at J, with 14 bases between the two ends. The chain's CDR3 is CASRPAGVNEQYF. CDR3 sequence (DNA): TGTGCCAGCAGACCGGCAGGGGTGAACGAGCAGTACTTC.

V is TRBV5-6 and J is TRBJ2-5; 9 bases line up with TRBD2. CDR1 is SGHDT, CDR2 YYEEEE, per germline. The CDR3 has 15 residues. The ends lost 6 bases at V and 5 bases at J; junction bases unmatched: 11. The CDR3 protein is CASTPLSGSIETQYF. Written as DNA, the CDR3 is TGTGCCAGCACCCCCCTTAGCGGGAGTATCGAGACCCAGTACTTC. The full variable domain, rest sourced from reference TRBV5-6 and TRBJ2-5, is DAGVTQSPTHLIKTRGQQVTLRCSPKSGHDTVSWYQQALGQGPQFIFQYYEEEERQRGNFPDRFSGHQFPNYSSELNVNALLLGDSALYLCASTPLSGSIETQYFGPGTRLLVL.

Ten or more counts support this clonotype. This chain joins TRBV2 and TRBJ1-4; D remains unclear. Trimming cost V 2 bases and J 7 bases, with 14 bases left between them. Germline V CDR1 and CDR2: SNHLY, FYNNEI. The CDR3 consists of 15 residues. In nucleotides, the CDR3 is TGTGCCAGCAGTGAACAGCCAGTCCTGCGTGAAAAACTGTTTTTT. Residues: CASSEQPVLREKLFF. Full variable domain (missing parts from reference TRBV2 and TRBJ1-4): EPEVTQTPSHQVTQMGQEVILRCVPISNHLYFYWYRQILGQKVEFLVSFYNNEISEKSEIFDDQFSVERPDGSNFTLKIRSTKLEDSAMYFCASSEQPVLREKLFFGSGTQLSVL.

This chain links TRBV15 with TRBJ1-5; D unclear. Trimming left V 5 bases short and J 1 base short, with 6 bases between. Germline assignment: CDR1 LNHNV and CDR2 YYDKDF (reference sequence). This CDR3 is built from 13 residues. The CDR3 loop is CATSPGSNQPQHF. CDR3 bases: TGTGCCACCAGCCCGGGGAGCAATCAGCCCCAGCATTTT.

The chain is built from TRBV5-5 and TRBJ2-2; unclear D gene. This CDR3 has 14 residues. The germline V gene encodes CDR1 SGHKS and CDR2 YYEKEE (reference sequence). V gave up 0 bases and J gave up 8 bases, with 11 bases separating them. The CDR3 DNA reads TGTGCCAGCAGCTTGGCCCCTCAAAATGGGGAGCTGTTTTTT. Translated, it gives CASSLAPQNGELFF. Full variable domain (outside the CDR3, taken from reference TRBV5-5 and TRBJ2-2): DAGVTQSPTHLIKTRGQQVTLRCSPISGHKSVSWYQQVLGQGPQFIFQYYEKEERGRGNFPDRFSARQFPNYSSELNVNALLLGDSALYLCASSLAPQNGELFFGEGSRLTVL.

The rearrangement links TRBV4-1 to TRBJ2-7; 9 nucleotides agree with TRBD1. Germline V CDR1 and CDR2: MGHRA, YSYEKL. The V gene end was trimmed by 2 bases and the J gene end by 6 bases; junction bases not matched to a gene: 5. This CDR3 region has 14 residues. Here the CDR3 DNA reads TGCGCCAGCAGCCAACCGGGACAGGGTCCCGAGCAGTACTTC. It translates to CASSQPGQGPEQYF.

This clonotype has a count of ten or more. The gene calls are TRBV11-2 and TRBJ2-7; D uncertain. This CDR3 contains 15 residues. V was clipped by 4 bases and J by 3 bases, with 16 bases between them. Germline V gene data show CDR1 as SGHAT and CDR2 as FQNNGV. This CDR3 reads CASSSPERMNYEQYF. CDR3 bases: TGTGCCAGCAGCTCCCCTGAACGGATGAACTACGAGCAGTACTTC.

This clonotype has ten or more counts. The V gene is TRBV20-1, the J gene TRBJ2-5; D is perhaps TRBD1 or TRBD2 (5 bases each). V shed 3 bases and J shed 5 bases, with 10 bases lying between them. Per germline, CDR1 DFQATT and CDR2 SNEGSKA (reference sequence). The CDR3 is 12 amino acids. The CDR3 sequence: CSARGRGETQYF. CDR3 DNA sequence: TGCAGTGCTAGGGGACGTGGGGAGACCCAGTACTTC.

This clonotype has at least ten counts. The chain employs TRBV27 and TRBJ1-1; D is unclear. This CDR3 contains 14 residues. Trimming shortened V by 4 bases and J by 11 bases, and 20 bases separated the two germline ends. Germline V gives CDR1 MNHEY, CDR2 SMNVEV (reference sequence). The CDR3 reads CASSSAASPFRAFF. The CDR3 DNA reads as TGTGCCAGCAGTTCGGCAGCCTCCCCCTTCCGGGCTTTCTTT.

This clonotype was seen more than once but under ten times. The chain has TRBV29-1 and TRBJ2-5, with D perhaps assigned TRBD1 or TRBD2 (5 bases each). CDR3 length: 12 amino acids. V lost 8 bases and J 2 bases, leaving 12 bases between the germline ends. Germline CDR1 is SQVTM and CDR2 is ANQGSEA. CDR3 amino acids: CSTLEGQETQYF. Here the CDR3 DNA reads TGCAGCACTCTAGAGGGGCAAGAGACCCAGTACTTC.

This clonotype was detected ten times or more. The rearrangement joins TRBV7-9 to TRBJ2-7; 7 bases agree with TRBD1. Germline V CDR1 and CDR2: SEHNR, FQNEAQ (reference sequence). This CDR3 has 15 amino acids. J was trimmed by 0 bases and V by 3 bases; bases with no gene match: 5. CDR3 sequence: CASSFGTGASYEQYF. CDR3 coding DNA: TGTGCCAGCAGCTTTGGTACAGGGGCCTCCTACGAGCAGTACTTC.